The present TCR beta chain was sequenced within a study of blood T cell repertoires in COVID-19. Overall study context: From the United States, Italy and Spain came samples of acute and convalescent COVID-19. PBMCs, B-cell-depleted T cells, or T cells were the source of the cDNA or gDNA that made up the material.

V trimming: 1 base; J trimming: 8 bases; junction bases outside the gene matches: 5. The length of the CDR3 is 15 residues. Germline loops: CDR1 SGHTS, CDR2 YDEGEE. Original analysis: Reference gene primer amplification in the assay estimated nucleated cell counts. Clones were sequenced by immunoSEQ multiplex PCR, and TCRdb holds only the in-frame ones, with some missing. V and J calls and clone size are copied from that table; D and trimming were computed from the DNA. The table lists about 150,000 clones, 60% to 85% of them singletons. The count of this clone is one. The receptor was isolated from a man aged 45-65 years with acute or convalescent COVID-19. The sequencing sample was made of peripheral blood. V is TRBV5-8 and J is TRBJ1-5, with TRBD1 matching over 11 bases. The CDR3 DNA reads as TGTGCCAGCAGCTTGTGGACAGGGGGCAGGGAGCCCCAGCATTTT. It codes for CASSLWTGGREPQHF.